The subject of this entry is one T cell receptor beta chain. Its antigen is currently not known. Base quality data are lacking; no much larger clone is found one base away. Genomic DNA was isolated from the sorted cells so that the TCRbeta CDR3 region could be sequenced. TCRbeta CDR3 regions were sequenced using the immunoSEQ Assay. The source is immuneACCESS, and TCRdb retained only in-frame sequences with V and J called. Part of the clones is not carried over; for the studies checked, unresolved V genes explain less than half of this, and the remainder is unexplained. The sample table holds around 75,000 clones, of which roughly 86% were seen once. In total, the top ten clones hold more than 2.5% of the sample. V is pruned by 8 bases and J by 7 bases, leaving 12 bases of the junction without a gene match. Counted from cysteine to phenylalanine, this CDR3 has 15 amino acids. Only CDR3 DNA is held: 45 bases, read in frame from base 1. Looking up the germline V gene yields CDR1 SGHTA and CDR2 FQGNSA.

Patients with a history of autoimmune disease or receiving systemic immunosuppression were excluded from the trial. Peripheral blood for TCR sequencing was drawn from every dose cohort at baseline, at cycle 4 day 1 and at cycle 7 day 1. The samples were taken from a phase I, first-in-human, multicenter, open-label dose-escalation trial of ivuxolimab. Adults with locally advanced or metastatic melanoma, renal cell, hepatocellular, or head and neck squamous cell carcinoma were enrolled in the trial. CD4+ and CD8+ T cells were sorted separately from peripheral blood before TCR sequencing. The data originate from a study of OX40 agonist ivuxolimab in advanced cancers. Background for the entire study: Ivuxolimab was an agonistic, fully human IgG2 monoclonal antibody directed against OX40 (CD134), a costimulatory receptor. Intravenous ivuxolimab was administered to patients every 2 weeks at six dose levels: 0.01, 0.1, 0.3, 1.5, 3 and 10 mg/kg. Among the 50 to 55 dose-escalation patients, around 20 had hepatocellular carcinoma, 15 or so melanoma, 9 renal cell carcinoma and 9 head and neck cancer. The dose-escalation cohort was roughly 83% male with a mean age of approximately 60 years, ranging from roughly 23 to 79. Patients were allowed to have had prior anti-PD-1, anti-PD-L1 or anti-CTLA-4 therapy, and 40% of the dose-escalation patients had previously received checkpoint inhibitors. Partial responses occurred in three dose-escalation patients: two with cutaneous melanoma and one with hepatocellular carcinoma. Peripheral TCRbeta sequencing was intended to test whether TCR sequence diversity was altered and clonal T-cell expansion was caused by ivuxolimab. The paper reports the monotherapy dose-escalation portion (N of about 54 patients) of the phase I ivuxolimab trial. The paper as a whole reports these results and caveats: At doses from 0.1 to 3.0 mg/kg, clonal expansion was seen in both CD4+ and CD8+ blood T cells between baseline and week 6. The antigen specificity of the peripheral T cells that underwent clonal expansion was not determined. After ivuxolimab, CD8+ T cells had more expanded clones than CD4+ T cells on average. In the 0.1-3.0 mg/kg groups, partial responders were among the patients with the lowest normalized peripheral clonal expansion, particularly in CD8+ T cells. Low levels of normalized T-cell clonal expansion were also seen in some nonresponding patients.

The sequence was obtained from an adult with an advanced solid tumor such as melanoma, head and neck, liver or kidney cancer. The receptor chain draws on TRBV7-2 and TRBJ1-4, and 8 junctional nucleotides match TRBD1. The sequenced sample was CD4+ or CD8+ T cells sorted from blood, obtained in a trial of the OX40 agonist ivuxolimab. Read as DNA, the sequence is TGTGCCAGCCGACGGGCAGGGGGCGTCGGTGAAAAACTGTTTTTT. Translated, this is CASRRAGGVGEKLFF.